This entry describes one TCR beta chain. As yet, its antigen is unknown. Germline-derived CDR1 and CDR2 are DFQATT and SNEGSKA (reference sequence). The CDR3 is made up of 15 amino acids. Trimming cost V 3 bases and J 9 bases, with 21 bases left between them. The sample comes from a study of glioma-infiltrating T cells. Overall study findings and caveats: CDR3 overlap between tissue and blood was very small. Non-neoplastic patients had below-expected tissue-blood divergence, while all gliomas exceeded expectation.

Amplification of TCR alpha and beta CDR3 regions from RNA used iRepertoire nested multiplex PCR. One-step reverse transcription and amplification started from approximately 100-400 ng of tissue mRNA or PBMC total RNA. Each CDR3 protein is one row after TCRdb ran MiXCR on the multiplex PCR reads. This sample has some 2,400 distinct CDR3 sequences, with about two thirds found just once. The sample was glioma tissue, nonneoplastic brain tissue, or PBMCs (not recorded which). This rearrangement joins TRBV20-1 to TRBJ1-3; D is undetermined. This clonotype originated in a human donor with low-grade glioma or glioblastoma, undergoing nonglioma brain surgery, or in good health (not recorded which). CDR3 sequence (DNA): TGCAGTGCTAGCGATAAGGCTCTCCCTCTTTTCACCATATATTTT. Translation gives CSASDKALPLFTIYF.